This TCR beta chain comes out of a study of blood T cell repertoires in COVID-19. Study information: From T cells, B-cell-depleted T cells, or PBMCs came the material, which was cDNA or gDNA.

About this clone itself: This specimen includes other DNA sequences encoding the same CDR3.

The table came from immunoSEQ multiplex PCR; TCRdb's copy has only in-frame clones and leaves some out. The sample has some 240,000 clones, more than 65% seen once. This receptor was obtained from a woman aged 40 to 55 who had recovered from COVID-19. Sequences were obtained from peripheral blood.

The CDR3 protein is CASSYLPGQGNDEQYF. In nucleotides, the CDR3 is TGTGCCAGCAGTTACCTACCGGGACAGGGCAACGACGAGCAGTACTTC. The J gene is TRBJ2-7, the V gene TRBV6-6, with TRBD1 matching over 9 bases. Looked up from germline, CDR1 is MNHNY and CDR2 is SVGAGI (reference sequence). The CDR3 length is 16 residues. V gave up 2 bases and J gave up 5 bases; unmatched junction bases: 10.